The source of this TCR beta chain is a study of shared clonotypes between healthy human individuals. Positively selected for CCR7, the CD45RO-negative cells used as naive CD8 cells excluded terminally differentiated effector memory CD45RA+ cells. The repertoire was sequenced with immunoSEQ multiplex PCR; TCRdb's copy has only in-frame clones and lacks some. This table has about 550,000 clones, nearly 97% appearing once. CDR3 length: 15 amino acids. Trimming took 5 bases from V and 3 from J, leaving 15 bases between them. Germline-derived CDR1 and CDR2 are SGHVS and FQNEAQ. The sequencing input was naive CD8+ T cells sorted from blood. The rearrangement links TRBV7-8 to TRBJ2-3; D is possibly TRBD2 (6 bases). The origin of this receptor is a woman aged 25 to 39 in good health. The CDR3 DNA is TGTGCCAGCAGCCCCTGGCGGGATATAACAGATACGCAGTATTTT. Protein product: CASSPWRDITDTQYF.